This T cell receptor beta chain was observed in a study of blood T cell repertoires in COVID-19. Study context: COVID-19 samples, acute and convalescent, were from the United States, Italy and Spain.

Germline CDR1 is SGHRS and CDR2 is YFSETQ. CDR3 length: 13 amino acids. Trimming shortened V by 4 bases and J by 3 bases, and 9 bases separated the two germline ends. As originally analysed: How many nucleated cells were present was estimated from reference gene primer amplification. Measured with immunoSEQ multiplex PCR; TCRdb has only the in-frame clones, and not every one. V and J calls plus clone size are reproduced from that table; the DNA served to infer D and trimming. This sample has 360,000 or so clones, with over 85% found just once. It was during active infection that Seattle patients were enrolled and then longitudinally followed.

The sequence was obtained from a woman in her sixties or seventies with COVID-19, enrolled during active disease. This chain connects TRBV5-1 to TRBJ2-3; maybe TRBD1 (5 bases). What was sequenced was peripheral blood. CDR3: CASSNQGTDTQYF. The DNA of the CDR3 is TGCGCCAGCAGCAACCAGGGAACAGATACGCAGTATTTT.